This record looks at one T cell receptor (beta chain) sequence and its context. V shed 0 bases and J 0 bases; nucleotides not matched to a gene: 19. Germline V lookup: CDR1 LNHDA, CDR2 SQIVND (reference sequence). This CDR3 has 22 amino acids. Using immunoSEQ multiplex PCR, the repertoire was profiled, and TCRdb retains in-frame clones only, with some absent. The sample gives about 94,000 clones, 90% to 95% of which show up once; under 0.95% is in the top ten. This sample stems from a study of OX40 agonist ivuxolimab in advanced cancers. As for the study in general: Participants could have had prior anti-PD-1, anti-PD-L1 or anti-CTLA-4 therapy, and around 40% had some.

The sequence was collected from an adult with an advanced solid tumor such as melanoma, head and neck, liver or kidney cancer. The V and J genes are TRBV19 and TRBJ2-1; TRBD2 agrees at 8 bases. Sequencing used CD4+ or CD8+ T cells sorted from blood, obtained in a trial of the OX40 agonist ivuxolimab. The CDR3 DNA follows: TGTGCCAGTAGTATAGATTATTACGGCCGCATAGCGGGATTAAGCTCCTACAATGAGCAGTTCTTC. It codes for CASSIDYYGRIAGLSSYNEQFF.